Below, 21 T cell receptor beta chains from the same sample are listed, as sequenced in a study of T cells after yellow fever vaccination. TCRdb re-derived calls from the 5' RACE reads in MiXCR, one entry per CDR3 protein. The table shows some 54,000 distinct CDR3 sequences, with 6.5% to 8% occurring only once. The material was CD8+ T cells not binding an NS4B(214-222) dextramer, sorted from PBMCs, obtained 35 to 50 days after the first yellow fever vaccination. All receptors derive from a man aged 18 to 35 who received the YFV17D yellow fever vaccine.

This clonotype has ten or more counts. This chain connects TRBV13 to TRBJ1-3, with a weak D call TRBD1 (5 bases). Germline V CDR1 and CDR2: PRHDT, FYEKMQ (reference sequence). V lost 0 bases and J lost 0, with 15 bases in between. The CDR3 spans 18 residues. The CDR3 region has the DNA TGTGCCAGCAGCTTAGGCCAGGGTTTGGAATACTCTGGAAACACCATATATTTT. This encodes CASSLGQGLEYSGNTIYF.

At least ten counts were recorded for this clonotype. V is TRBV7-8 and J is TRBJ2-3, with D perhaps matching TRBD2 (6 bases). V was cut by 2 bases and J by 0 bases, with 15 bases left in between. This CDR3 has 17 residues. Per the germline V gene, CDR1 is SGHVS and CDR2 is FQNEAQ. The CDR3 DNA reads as TGTGCCAGCAGCTTACCCTTGGCGGGGCCTAGCACAGATACGCAGTATTTT. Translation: CASSLPLAGPSTDTQYF.

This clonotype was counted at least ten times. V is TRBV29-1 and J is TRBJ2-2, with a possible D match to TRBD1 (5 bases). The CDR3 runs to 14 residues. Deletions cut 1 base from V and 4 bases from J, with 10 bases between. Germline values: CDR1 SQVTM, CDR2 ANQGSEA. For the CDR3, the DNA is TGCAGCGTTGAAGCAGGGTACAGCACCGGGGAGCTGTTTTTT. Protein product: CSVEAGYSTGELFF.

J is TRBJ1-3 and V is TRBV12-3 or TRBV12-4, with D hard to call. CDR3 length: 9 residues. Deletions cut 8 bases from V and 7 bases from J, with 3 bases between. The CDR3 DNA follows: TGTGCCAGCGGGAACACCATATATTTT. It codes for CASGNTIYF.

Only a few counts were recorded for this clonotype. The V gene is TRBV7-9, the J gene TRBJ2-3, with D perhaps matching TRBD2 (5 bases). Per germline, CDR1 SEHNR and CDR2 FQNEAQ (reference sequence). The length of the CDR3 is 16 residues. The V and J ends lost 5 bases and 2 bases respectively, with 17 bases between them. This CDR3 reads CASSHSNRGSTDTQYF. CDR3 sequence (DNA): TGTGCCAGCAGCCACTCCAATCGGGGATCCACAGATACGCAGTATTTT.

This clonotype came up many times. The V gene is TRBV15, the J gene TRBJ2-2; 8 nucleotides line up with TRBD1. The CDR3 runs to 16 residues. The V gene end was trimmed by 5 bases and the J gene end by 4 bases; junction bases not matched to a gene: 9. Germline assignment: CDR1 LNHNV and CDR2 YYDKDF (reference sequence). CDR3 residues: CATSGLGQGSTGELFF. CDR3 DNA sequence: TGTGCCACCAGCGGATTAGGACAGGGCAGCACCGGGGAGCTGTTTTTT.

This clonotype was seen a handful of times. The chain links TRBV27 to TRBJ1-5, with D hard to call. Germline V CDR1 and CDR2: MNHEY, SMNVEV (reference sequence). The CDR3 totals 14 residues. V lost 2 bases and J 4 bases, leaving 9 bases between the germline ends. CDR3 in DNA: TGTGCCAGCAGTTTAAAAGCCCTAAATCAGCCCCAGCATTTT. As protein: CASSLKALNQPQHF.

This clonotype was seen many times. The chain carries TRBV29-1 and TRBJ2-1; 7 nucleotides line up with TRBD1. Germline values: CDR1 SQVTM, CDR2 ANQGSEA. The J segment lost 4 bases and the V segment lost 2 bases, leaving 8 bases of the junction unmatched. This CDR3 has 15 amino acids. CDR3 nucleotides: TGCAGCGTTGAATTGGGCAGGGGGTCTTACAATGAGCAGTTCTTC. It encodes CSVELGRGSYNEQFF.

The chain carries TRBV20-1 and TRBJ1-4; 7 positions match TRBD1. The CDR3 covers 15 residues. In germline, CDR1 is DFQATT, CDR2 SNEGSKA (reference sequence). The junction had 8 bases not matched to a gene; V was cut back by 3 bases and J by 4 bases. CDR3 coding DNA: TGCAGTGCTAGTGGAGACAGGGCGATTAATGAAAAACTGTTTTTT. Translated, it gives CSASGDRAINEKLFF.

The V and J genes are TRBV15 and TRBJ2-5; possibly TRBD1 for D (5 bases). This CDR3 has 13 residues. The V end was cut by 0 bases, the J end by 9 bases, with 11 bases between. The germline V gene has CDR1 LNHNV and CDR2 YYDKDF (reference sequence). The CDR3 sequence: CATSREPRAPQYF. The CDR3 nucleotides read TGTGCCACCAGCAGAGAGCCCAGGGCCCCCCAGTACTTC.

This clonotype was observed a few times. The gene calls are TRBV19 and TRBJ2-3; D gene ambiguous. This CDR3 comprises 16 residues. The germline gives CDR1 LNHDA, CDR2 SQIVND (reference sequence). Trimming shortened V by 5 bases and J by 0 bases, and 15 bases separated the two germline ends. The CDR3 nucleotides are TGTGCCAGTAGTGCCGGCCTTGTCCCCAGCACAGATACGCAGTATTTT. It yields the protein CASSAGLVPSTDTQYF.

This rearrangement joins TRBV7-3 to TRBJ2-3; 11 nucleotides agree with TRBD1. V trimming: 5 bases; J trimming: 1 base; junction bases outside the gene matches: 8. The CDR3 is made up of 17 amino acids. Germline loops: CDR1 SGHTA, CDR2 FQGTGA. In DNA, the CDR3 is TGTGCCAGCAGCACGCCCGGGACAGGGGGGGGCACAGATACGCAGTATTTT. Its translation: CASSTPGTGGGTDTQYF.

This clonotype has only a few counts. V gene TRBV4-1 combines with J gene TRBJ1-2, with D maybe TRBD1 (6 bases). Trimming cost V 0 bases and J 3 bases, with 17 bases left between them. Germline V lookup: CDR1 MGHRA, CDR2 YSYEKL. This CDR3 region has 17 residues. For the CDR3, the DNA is TGCGCCAGCAGCCAAGATCGCTGGCAAGGGGGTCACTATGGCTACACCTTC. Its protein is CASSQDRWQGGHYGYTF.

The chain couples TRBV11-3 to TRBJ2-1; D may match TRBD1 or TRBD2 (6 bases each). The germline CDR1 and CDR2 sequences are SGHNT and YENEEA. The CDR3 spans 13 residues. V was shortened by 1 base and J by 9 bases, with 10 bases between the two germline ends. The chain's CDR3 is CASSLGGAREQFF. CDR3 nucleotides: TGTGCCAGCAGCTTAGGGGGGGCCCGTGAGCAGTTCTTC. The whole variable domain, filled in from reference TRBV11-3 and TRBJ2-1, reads EAGVVQSPRYKIIEKKQPVAFWCNPISGHNTLYWYLQNLGQGPELLIRYENEEAVDDSQLPKDRFSAERLKGVDSTLKIQPAELGDSAVYLCASSLGGAREQFFGPGTRLTVL.

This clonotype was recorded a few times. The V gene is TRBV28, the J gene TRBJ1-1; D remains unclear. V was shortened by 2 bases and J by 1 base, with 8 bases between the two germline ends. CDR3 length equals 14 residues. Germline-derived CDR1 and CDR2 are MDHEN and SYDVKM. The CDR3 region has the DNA TGTGCCAGCAGTTTAAGACCTTCGAACACTGAAGCTTTCTTT. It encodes CASSLRPSNTEAFF.

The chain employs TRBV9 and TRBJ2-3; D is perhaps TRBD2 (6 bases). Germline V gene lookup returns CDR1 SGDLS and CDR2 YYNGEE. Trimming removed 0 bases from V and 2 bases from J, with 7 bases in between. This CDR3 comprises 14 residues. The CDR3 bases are TGTGCCAGCAGCGTAGCGGGGGTCACAGATACGCAGTATTTT. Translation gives CASSVAGVTDTQYF.

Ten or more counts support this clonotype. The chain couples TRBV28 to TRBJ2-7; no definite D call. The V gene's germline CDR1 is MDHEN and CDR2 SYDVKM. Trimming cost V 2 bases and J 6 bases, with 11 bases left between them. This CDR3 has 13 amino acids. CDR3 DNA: TGTGCCAGCAGTTTACTGAACAGAGGCGAGCAGTACGTC. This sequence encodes CASSLLNRGEQYV.

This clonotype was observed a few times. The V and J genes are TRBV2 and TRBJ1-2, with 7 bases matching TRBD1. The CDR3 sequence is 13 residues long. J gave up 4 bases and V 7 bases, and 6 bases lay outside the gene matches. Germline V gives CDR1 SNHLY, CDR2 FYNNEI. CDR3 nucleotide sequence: TGTGCCAGCATCACAGGGGCTACCTATGGCTACACCTTC. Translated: CASITGATYGYTF. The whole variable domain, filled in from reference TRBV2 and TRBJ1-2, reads EPEVTQTPSHQVTQMGQEVILRCVPISNHLYFYWYRQILGQKVEFLVSFYNNEISEKSEIFDDQFSVERPDGSNFTLKIRSTKLEDSAMYFCASITGATYGYTFGSGTRLTVV.

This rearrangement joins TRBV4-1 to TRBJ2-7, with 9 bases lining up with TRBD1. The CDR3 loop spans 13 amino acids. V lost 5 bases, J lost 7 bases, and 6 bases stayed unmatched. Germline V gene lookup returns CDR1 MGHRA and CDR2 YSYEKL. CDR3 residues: CASSSGQGREQYF. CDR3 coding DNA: TGCGCCAGCAGCTCGGGACAGGGAAGGGAGCAGTACTTC.

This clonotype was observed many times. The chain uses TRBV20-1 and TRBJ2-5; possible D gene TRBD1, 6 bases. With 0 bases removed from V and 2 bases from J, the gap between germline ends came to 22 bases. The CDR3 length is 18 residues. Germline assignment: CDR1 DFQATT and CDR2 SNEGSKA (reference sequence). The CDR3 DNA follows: TGCAGTGCTAGAGACACAATAATCGACAGGACATTACAAGAGACCCAGTACTTC. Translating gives CSARDTIIDRTLQETQYF.

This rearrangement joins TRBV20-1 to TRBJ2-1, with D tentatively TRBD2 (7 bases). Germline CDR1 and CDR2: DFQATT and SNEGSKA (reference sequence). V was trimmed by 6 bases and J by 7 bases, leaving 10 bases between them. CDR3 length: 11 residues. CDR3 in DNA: TGCAGTGCGGAGGGGGGGAATGAGCAGTTCTTC. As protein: CSAEGGNEQFF.